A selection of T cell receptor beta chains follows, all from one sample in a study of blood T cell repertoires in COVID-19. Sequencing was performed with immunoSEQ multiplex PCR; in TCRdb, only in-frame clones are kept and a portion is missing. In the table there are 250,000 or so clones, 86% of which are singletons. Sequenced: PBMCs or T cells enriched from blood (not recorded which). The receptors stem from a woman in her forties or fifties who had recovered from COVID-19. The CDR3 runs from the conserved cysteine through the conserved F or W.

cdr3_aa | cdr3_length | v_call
CASSLLAQGLATQYF | 15 | TRBV28
CASTQGVPGELFF | 13 | TRBV11-2
CASSQKTGGDTIYF | 14 | TRBV4-3
CSVGDRFIYEQYF | 13 | TRBV29-1
CASSPRPAARATNEKLFF | 18 | TRBV19
CASSLYGGAGNEQFF | 15 | TRBV7-3
CASKGQGYGYTF | 12 | TRBV30
CASSSNPGTSGSLWNEQFF | 19 | TRBV28
CASSLRDRGRTPLHF | 15 | TRBV7-3
CATSRGPGSWSDNSPLHF | 18 | TRBV15
CASGLVSARAGYTF | 14 | TRBV12-5
CAAGQRGNTGELFF | 14 | TRBV6-1